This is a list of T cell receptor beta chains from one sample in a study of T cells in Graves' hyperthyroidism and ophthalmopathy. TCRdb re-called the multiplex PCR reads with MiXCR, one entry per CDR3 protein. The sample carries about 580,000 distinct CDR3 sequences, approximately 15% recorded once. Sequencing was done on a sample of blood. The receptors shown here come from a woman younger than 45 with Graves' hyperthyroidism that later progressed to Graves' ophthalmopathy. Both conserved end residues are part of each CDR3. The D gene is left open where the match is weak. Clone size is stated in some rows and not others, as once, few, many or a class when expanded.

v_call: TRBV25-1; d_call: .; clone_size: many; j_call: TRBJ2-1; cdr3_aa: CASSEFTTPDNEQFF; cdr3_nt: TGTGCCAGCAGTGAATTTACTACCCCAGACAATGAGCAGTTCTTC
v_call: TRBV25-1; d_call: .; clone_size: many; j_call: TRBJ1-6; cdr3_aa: CASSSNNSPLHF; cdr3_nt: TGTGCCAGCAGTTCTAACAATTCACCCCTCCACTTT
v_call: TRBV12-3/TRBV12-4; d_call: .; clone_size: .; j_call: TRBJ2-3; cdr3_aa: CASNQGISGDTQYF; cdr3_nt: TGTGCCAGCAATCAGGGGATTTCGGGGGATACGCAGTATTTT
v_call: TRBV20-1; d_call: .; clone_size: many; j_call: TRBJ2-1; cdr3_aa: CSAPRKPSYNEQFF; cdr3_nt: TGCAGTGCTCCCCGGAAGCCCTCCTACAATGAGCAGTTCTTC
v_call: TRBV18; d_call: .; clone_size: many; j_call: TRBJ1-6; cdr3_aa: CASSPGSPLHF; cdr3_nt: TGTGCCAGCTCACCAGGTTCACCCCTCCACTTT
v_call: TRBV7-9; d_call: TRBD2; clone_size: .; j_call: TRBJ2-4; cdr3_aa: CASSPPREGKNIQYF; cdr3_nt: TGTGCCAGCAGCCCACCCAGGGAGGGCAAAAACATTCAGTACTTC
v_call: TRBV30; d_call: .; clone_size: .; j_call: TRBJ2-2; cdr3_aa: CAWSGSSSTGELFF; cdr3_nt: TGTGCCTGGAGTGGAAGTTCATCCACCGGGGAGCTGTTTTTT
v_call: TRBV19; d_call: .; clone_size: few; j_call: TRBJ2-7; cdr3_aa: CASSNRDRQSEQYF; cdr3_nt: TGTGCCAGTAGTAACCGGGACCGCCAGAGCGAGCAGTACTTC
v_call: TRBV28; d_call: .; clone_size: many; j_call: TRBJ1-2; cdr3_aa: CASSPPIGGGGYTF; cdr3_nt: TGTGCCAGCAGTCCCCCGATCGGAGGAGGGGGCTACACCTTC
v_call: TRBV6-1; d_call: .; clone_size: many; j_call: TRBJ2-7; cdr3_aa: CASFGAGPTYEQYF; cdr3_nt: TGTGCCAGCTTTGGAGCGGGCCCCACCTACGAGCAGTACTTC
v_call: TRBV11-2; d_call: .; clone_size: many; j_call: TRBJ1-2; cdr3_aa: CASSPSRAGGYTF; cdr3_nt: TGTGCCAGCAGCCCCAGCCGGGCCGGTGGCTACACCTTC
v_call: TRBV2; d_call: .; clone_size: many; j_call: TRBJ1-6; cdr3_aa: CASLGDGNSPLHF; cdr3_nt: TGTGCCAGCCTAGGGGATGGGAATTCACCCCTCCACTTT
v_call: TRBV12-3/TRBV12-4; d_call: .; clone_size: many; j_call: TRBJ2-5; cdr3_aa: CASTPWGTKTQYF; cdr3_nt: TGTGCCAGCACCCCCTGGGGGACGAAGACCCAGTACTTC
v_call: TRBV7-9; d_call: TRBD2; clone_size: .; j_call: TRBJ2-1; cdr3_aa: CASSLTSGTVNEQFF; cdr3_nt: TGTGCCAGCAGCTTAACTAGCGGGACTGTCAATGAGCAGTTCTTC
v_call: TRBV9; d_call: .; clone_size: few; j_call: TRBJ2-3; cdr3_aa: CASSVTQGGTDTQYF; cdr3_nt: TGTGCCAGCAGCGTAACACAGGGGGGGACAGATACGCAGTATTTT
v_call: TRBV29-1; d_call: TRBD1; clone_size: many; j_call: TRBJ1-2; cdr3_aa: CSASHLDRGDYGYTF; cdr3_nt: TGCAGCGCCAGCCATTTAGACAGGGGGGACTATGGCTACACCTTC
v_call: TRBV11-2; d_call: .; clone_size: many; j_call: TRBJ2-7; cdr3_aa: CASSPIQPSNEQYF; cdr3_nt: TGTGCCAGCAGCCCGATCCAGCCGTCTAACGAGCAGTACTTC
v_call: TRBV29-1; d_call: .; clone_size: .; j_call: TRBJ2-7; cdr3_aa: CSVGLAYEQYF; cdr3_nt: TGCAGCGTAGGACTTGCCTACGAGCAGTACTTC
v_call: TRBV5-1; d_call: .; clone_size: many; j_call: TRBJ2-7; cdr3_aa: CASSPWGGGEAVEQYF; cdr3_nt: TGCGCCAGCAGCCCCTGGGGAGGGGGCGAGGCTGTCGAGCAGTACTTC
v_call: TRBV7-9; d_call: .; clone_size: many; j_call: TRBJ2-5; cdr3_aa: CASSLVPGLWETQYF; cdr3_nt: TGTGCCAGCAGCTTAGTTCCGGGGTTGTGGGAGACCCAGTACTTC
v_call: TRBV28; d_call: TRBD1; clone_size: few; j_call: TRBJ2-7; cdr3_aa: CATDRGPAYEQYF; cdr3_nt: TGTGCCACCGACAGGGGGCCTGCCTACGAGCAGTACTTC
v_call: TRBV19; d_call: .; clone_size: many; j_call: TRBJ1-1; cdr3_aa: CASRIGQLSTEAFF; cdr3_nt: TGTGCCAGTAGGATAGGACAGTTAAGCACTGAAGCTTTCTTT
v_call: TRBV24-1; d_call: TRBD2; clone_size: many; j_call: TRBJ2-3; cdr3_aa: CATSEPTSGRTDTQYF; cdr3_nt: TGTGCCACCAGTGAACCAACTAGCGGGAGAACAGATACGCAGTATTTT
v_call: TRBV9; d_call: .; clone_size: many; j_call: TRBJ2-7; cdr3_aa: CASSGPESSYEQYF; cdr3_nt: TGTGCCAGCAGCGGGCCCGAGAGCTCCTACGAGCAGTACTTC
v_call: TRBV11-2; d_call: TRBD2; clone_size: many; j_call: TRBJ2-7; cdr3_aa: CASSLEGGTSGRGPEQYF; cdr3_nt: TGTGCCAGCAGCTTAGAGGGCGGTACTAGCGGGAGGGGACCTGAGCAGTACTTC
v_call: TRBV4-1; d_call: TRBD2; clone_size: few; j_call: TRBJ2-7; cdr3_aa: CASSNQASGLYEQYF; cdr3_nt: TGCGCCAGCAGCAACCAGGCTAGCGGGCTTTACGAGCAGTACTTC
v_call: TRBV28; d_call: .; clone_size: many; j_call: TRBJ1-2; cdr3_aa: CASRAGVYGYTF; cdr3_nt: TGTGCCAGCAGAGCAGGGGTTTATGGCTACACCTTC
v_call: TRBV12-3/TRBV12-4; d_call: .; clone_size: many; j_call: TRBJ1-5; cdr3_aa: CASSLAREGQPQHF; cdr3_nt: TGTGCCAGCAGTTTAGCGAGGGAAGGCCAGCCCCAGCATTTT
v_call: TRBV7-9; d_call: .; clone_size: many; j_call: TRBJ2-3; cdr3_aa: CASSSTIDPTDTQYF; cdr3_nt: TGTGCCAGCAGCTCCACAATAGACCCCACAGATACGCAGTATTTT
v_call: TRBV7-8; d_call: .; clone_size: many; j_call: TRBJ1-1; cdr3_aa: CASSLVSADTEAFF; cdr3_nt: TGTGCCAGCAGCTTAGTATCGGCGGACACTGAAGCTTTCTTT
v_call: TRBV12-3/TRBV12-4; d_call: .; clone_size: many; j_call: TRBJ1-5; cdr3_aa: CASSGRSGGTQHF; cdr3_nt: TGTGCCAGCAGTGGCAGGTCGGGCGGGACCCAGCATTTT
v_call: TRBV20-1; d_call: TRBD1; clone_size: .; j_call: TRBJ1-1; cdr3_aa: CSARGWDRGQTEAFF; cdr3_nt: TGCAGTGCTAGAGGTTGGGACAGGGGGCAAACTGAAGCTTTCTTT